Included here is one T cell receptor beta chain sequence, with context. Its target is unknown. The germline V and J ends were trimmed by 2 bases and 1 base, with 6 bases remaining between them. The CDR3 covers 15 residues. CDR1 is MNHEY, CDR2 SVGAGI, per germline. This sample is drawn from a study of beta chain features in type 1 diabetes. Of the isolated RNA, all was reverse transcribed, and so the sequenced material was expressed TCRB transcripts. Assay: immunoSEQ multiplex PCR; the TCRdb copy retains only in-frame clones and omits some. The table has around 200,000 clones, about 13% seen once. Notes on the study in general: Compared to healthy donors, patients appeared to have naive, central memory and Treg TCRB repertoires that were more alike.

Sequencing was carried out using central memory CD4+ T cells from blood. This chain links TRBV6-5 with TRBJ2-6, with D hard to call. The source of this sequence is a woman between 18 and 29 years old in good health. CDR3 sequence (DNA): TGTGCCAGCAGTTACGGGCCTTCTGGGGCCAACGTCCTGACTTTC. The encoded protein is CASSYGPSGANVLTF.